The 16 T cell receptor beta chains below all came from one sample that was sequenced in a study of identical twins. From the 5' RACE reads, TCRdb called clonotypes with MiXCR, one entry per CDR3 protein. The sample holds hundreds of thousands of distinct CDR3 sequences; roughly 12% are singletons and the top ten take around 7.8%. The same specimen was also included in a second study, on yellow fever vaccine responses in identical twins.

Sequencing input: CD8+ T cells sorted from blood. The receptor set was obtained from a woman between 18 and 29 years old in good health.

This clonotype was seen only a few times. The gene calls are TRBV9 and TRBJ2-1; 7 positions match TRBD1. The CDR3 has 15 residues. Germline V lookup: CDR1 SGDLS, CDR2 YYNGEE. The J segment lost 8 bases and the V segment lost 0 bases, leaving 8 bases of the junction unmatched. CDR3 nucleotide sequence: TGTGCCAGCAGCGTAGGGGTGGGACAGTTCTATGAGCAGTTCTTC. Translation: CASSVGVGQFYEQFF. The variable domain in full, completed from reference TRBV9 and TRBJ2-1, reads DSGVTQTPKHLITATGQRVTLRCSPRSGDLSVYWYQQSLDQGLQFLIQYYNGEERAKGNILERFSAQQFPDLHSELNLSSLELGDSALYFCASSVGVGQFYEQFFGPGTRLTVL.

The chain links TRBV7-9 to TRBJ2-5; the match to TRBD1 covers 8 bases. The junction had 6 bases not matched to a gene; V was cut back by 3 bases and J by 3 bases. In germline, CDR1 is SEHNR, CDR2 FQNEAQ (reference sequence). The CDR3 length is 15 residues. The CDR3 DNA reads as TGTGCCAGCAGCTTCTGGACGGACAGGGAAGAGACCCAGTACTTC. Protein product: CASSFWTDREETQYF. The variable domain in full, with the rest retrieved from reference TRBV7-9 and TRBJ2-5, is DTGVSQNPRHKITKRGQNVTFRCDPISEHNRLYWYRQTLGQGPEFLTYFQNEAQLEKSRLLSDRFSAERPKGSFSTLEIQRTEQGDSAMYLCASSFWTDREETQYFGPGTRLLVL.

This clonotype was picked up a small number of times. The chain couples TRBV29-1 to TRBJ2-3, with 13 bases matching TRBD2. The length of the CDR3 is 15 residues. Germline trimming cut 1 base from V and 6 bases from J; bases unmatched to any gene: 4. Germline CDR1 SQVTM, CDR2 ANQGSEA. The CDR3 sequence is CSVEGTSGSPDTQYF. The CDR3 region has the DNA TGCAGCGTTGAAGGGACTAGCGGGAGCCCGGATACGCAGTATTTT.

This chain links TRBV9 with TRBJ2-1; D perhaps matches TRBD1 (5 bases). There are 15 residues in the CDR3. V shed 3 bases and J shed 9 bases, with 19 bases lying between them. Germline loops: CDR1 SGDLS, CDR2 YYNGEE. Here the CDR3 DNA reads TGTGCCAGCAGCGACACCCTCCAGGGATCGGGTGAGCAGTTCTTC. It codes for CASSDTLQGSGEQFF.

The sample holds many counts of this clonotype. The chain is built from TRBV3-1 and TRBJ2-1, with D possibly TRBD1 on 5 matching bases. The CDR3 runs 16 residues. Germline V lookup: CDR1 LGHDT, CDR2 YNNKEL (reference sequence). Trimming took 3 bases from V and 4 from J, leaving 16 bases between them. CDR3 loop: CASSHLDNERYNEQFF. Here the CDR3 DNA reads TGTGCCAGCAGCCATTTGGACAATGAAAGGTACAATGAGCAGTTCTTC.

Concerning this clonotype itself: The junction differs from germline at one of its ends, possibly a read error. The CDR3 spells CPSSATTSEVETQYF. CDR3 DNA: TGTCCCAGCAGTGCGACGACTAGCGAGGTAGAGACCCAGTACTTC. The V and J genes are TRBV28 and TRBJ2-5; 8 bases align to TRBD2. The CDR3 sequence is 15 residues long. The V gene's germline CDR1 is MDHEN and CDR2 SYDVKM.

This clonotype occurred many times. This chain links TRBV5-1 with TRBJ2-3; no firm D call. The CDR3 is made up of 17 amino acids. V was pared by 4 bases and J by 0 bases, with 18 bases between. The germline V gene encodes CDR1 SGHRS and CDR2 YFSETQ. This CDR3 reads CASSLEKLGPSTDTQYF. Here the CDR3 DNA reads TGCGCCAGCAGCCTCGAAAAACTCGGACCAAGCACAGATACGCAGTATTTT.

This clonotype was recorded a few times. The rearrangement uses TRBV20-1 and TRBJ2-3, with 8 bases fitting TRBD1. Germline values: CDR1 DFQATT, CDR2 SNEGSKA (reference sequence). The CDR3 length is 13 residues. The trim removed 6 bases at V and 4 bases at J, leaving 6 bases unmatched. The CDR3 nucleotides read TGCAGTGCAAGGACAGGGACTGCAGATACGCAGTATTTT. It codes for CSARTGTADTQYF.

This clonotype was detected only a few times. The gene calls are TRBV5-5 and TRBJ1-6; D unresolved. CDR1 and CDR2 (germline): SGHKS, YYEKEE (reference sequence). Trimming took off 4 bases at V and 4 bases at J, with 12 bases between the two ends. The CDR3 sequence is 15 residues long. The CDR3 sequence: CASSLPRPYNSPLHF. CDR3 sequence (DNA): TGTGCCAGCAGCCTGCCTCGCCCTTATAATTCACCCCTCCACTTT.

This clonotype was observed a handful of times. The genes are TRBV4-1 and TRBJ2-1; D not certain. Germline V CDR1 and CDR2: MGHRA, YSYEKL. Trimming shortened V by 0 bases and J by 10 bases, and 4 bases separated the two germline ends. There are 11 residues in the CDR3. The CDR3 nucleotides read TGCGCCAGCAGCCAAGATGGCGAGCAGTTCTTC. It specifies CASSQDGEQFF.

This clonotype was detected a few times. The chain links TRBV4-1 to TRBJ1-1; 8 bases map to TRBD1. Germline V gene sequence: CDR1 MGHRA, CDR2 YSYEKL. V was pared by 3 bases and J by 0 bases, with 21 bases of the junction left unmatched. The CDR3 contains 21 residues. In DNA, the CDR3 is TGCGCCAGCAGCCAGCCCACGGGGACAGGAGAATTTCTATGGATGAACACTGAAGCTTTCTTT. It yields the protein CASSQPTGTGEFLWMNTEAFF.

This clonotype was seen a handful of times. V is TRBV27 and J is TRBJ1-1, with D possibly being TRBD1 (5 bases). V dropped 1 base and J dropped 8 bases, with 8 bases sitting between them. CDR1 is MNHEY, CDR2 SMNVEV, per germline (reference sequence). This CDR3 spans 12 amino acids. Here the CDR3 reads CASSLWGREAFF. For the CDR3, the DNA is TGTGCCAGCAGTTTATGGGGCAGAGAAGCTTTCTTT.

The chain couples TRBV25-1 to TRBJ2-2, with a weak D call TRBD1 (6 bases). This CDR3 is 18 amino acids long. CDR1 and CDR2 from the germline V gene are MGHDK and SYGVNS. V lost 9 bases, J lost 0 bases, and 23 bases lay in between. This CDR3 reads CARLGRTTGTTNTGELFF. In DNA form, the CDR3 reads TGTGCCAGATTAGGACGTACCACAGGGACCACGAACACCGGGGAGCTGTTTTTT.

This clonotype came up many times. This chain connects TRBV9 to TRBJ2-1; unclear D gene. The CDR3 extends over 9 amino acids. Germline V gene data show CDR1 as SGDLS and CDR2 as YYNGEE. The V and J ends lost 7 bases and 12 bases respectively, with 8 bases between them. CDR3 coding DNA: TGTGCCAGCGTCTCGGTGCAGTTCTTC. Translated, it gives CASVSVQFF.

As DNA, the CDR3 is TGTGCCACCTGCCCCCCTTCCTACAATGAGCAGTTCTTC. Amino acids: CATCPPSYNEQFF. The gene calls are TRBV6-1 and TRBJ2-1; D is ambiguous. Trimming took off 10 bases at V and 1 base at J, with 11 bases between the two ends. CDR3 length: 13 residues. Germline V gene sequence: CDR1 MNHNS, CDR2 SASEGT.

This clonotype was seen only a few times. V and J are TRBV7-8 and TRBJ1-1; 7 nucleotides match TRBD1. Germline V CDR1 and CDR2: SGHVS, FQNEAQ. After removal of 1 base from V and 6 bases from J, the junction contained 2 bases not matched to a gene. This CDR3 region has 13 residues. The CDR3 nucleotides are TGTGCCAGCAGCTTAGTCACAGGGGCTGAAGCTTTCTTT. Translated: CASSLVTGAEAFF.